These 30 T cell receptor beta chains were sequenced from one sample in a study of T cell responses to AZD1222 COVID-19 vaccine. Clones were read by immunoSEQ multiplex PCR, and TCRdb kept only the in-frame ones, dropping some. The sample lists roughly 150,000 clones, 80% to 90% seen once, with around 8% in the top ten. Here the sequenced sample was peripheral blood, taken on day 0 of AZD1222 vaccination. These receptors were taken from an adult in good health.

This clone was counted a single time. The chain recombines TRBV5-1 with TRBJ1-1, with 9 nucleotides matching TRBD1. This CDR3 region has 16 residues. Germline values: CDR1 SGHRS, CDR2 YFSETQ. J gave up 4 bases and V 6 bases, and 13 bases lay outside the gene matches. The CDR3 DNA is TGCGCCAGCAAAAGGGGGACAGGGAGGTCTTCCACTGAAGCTTTCTTT. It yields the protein CASKRGTGRSSTEAFF.

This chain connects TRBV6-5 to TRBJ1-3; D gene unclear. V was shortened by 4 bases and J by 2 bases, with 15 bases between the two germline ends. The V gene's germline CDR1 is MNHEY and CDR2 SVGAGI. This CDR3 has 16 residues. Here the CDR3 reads CASSLVLGGTGNTIYF. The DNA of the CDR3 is TGTGCCAGCAGTTTGGTCTTGGGTGGCACTGGAAACACCATATATTTT.

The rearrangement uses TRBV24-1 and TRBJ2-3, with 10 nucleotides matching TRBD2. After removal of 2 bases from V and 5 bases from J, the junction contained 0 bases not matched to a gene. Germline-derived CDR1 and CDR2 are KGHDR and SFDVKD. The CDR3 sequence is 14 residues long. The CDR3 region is CATSDSSGGDTQYF. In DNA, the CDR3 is TGTGCCACCAGTGATTCTAGCGGGGGAGATACGCAGTATTTT.

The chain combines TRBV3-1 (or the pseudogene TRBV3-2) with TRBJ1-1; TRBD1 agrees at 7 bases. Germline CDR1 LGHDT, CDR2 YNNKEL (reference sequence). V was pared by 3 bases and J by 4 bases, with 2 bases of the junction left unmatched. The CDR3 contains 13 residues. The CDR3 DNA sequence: TGTGCCAGCAGCCAGACAGGGTTCACTGAAGCTTTCTTT. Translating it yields CASSQTGFTEAFF.

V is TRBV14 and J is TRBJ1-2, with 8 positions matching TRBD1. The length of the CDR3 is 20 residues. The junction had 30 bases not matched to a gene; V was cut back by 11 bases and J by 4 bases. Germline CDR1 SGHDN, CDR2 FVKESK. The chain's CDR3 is CAPTPPLRGFTGQGAYGYTF. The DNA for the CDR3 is TGTGCCCCCACCCCCCCCCTAAGGGGGTTCACCGGACAGGGAGCCTATGGCTACACCTTC.

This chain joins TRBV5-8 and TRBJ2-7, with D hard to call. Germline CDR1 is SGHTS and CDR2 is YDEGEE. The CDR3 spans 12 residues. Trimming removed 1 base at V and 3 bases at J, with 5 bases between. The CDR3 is CASSLSGYEQYF. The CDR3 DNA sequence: TGTGCCAGCAGCTTGTCCGGCTACGAGCAGTACTTC.

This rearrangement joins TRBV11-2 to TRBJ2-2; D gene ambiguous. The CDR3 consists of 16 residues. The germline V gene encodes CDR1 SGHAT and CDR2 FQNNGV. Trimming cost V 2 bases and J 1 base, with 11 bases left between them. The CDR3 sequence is CASSLFGQMNTGELFF. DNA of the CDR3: TGTGCCAGCAGCTTATTCGGTCAGATGAACACCGGGGAGCTGTTTTTT. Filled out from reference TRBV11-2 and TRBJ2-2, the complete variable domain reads EAGVAQSPRYKIIEKRQSVAFWCNPISGHATLYWYQQILGQGPKLLIQFQNNGVVDDSQLPKDRFSAERLKGVDSTLKIQPAKLEDSAVYLCASSLFGQMNTGELFFGEGSRLTVL.

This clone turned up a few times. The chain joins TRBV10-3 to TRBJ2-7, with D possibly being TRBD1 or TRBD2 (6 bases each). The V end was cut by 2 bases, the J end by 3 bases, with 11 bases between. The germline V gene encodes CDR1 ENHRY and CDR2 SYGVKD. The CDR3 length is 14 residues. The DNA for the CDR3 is TGTGCCATCAGTGAGGCAAGGGGGGACTACGAGCAGTACTTC. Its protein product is CAISEARGDYEQYF.

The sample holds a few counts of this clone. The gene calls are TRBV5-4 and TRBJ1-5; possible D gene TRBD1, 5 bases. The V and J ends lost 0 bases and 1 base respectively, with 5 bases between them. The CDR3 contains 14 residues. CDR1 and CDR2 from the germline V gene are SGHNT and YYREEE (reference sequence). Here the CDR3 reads CASSLAGSNQPQHF. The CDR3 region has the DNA TGTGCCAGCAGCTTGGCAGGGAGCAATCAGCCCCAGCATTTT.

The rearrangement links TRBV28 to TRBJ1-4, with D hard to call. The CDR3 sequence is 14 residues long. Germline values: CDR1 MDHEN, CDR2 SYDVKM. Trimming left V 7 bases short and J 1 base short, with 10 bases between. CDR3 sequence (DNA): TGTGCCAGCAAGGTCAGGAAAACTAATGAAAAACTGTTTTTT. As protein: CASKVRKTNEKLFF. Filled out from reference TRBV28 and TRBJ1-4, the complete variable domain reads DVKVTQSSRYLVKRTGEKVFLECVQDMDHENMFWYRQDPGLGLRLIYFSYDVKMKEKGDIPEGYSVSREKKERFSLILESASTNQTSMYLCASKVRKTNEKLFFGSGTQLSVL.

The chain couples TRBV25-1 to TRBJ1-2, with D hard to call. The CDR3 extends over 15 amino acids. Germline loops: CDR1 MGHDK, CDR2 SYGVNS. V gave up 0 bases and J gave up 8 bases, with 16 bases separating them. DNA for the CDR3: TGTGCCAGCAGTGAATACAAGGGCGGGCTGGGCGGCTACACCTTC. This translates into CASSEYKGGLGGYTF.

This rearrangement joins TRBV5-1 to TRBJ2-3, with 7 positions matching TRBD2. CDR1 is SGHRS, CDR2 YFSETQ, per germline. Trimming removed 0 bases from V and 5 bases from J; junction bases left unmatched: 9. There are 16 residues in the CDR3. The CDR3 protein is CASSLEGLVFRDTQYF. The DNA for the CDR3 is TGCGCCAGCAGCTTGGAAGGACTAGTGTTCAGAGATACGCAGTATTTT.

CDR3 DNA sequence: TGTGCCATCAGTTGGGCCAGGGGAGGTGGAGAGACCCAGTACTTC. The encoded protein is CAISWARGGGETQYF. The V and J genes are TRBV10-3 and TRBJ2-5, with D perhaps being TRBD1 or TRBD2 (6 bases each). V was clipped by 5 bases and J by 4 bases, with 17 bases between them. From germline, CDR1 is ENHRY and CDR2 SYGVKD. This CDR3 comprises 15 residues.

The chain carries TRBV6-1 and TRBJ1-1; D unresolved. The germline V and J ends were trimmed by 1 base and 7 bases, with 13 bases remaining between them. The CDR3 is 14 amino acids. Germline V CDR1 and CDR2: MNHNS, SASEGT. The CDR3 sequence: CASSEGNGRLEAFF. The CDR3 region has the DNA TGTGCCAGCAGTGAAGGTAATGGGCGGCTTGAAGCTTTCTTT.

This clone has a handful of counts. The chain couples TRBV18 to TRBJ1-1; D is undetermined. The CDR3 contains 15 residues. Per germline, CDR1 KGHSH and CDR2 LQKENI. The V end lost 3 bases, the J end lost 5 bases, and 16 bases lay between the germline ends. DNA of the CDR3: TGTGCCAGCTCACCGGGCCCCACCCGGGGTACTGAAGCTTTCTTT. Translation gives CASSPGPTRGTEAFF.

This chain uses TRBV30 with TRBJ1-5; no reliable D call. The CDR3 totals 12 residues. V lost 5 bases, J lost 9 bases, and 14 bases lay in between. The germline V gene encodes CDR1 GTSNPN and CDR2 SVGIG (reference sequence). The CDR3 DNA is TGTGCCTGGGCCCTGAGTGTTGGGCCCCAGCATTTT. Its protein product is CAWALSVGPQHF.

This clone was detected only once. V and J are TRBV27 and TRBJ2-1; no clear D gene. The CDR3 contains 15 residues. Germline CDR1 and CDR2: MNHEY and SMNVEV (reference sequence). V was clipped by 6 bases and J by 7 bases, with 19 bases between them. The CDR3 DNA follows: TGTGCCAGCAGAAAGCCAGGCACAAAGGGTAATGAGCAGTTCTTC. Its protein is CASRKPGTKGNEQFF.

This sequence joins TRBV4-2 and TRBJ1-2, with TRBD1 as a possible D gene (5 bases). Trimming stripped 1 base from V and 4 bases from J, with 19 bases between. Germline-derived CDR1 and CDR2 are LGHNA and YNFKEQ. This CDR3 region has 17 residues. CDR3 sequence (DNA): TGTGCCAGCAGCCAAGTCCACCAGGGCAATGACCCCTATGGCTACACCTTC. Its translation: CASSQVHQGNDPYGYTF.

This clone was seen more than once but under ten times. The chain's CDR3 is CASSLQMDQPQHF. The CDR3 DNA reads as TGTGCCAGCAGTTTACAGATGGATCAGCCCCAGCATTTT. The chain combines TRBV12-3 or TRBV12-4 with TRBJ1-5; D unresolved. There are 13 residues in the CDR3. Trimming took off 2 bases at V and 5 bases at J, with 7 bases between the two ends.

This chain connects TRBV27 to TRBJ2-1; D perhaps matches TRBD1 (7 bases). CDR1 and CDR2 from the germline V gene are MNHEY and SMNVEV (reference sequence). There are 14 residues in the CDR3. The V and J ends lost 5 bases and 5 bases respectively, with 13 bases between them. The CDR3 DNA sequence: TGTGCCAGCAGTCGACAGGGAGGCGACAATGAGCAGTTCTTC. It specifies CASSRQGGDNEQFF.

The CDR3 sequence: CASSQPGTPTTNEKLFF. CDR3 sequence (DNA): TGCGCCAGCAGCCAACCCGGGACACCAACAACTAATGAAAAACTGTTTTTT. The chain uses TRBV4-1 and TRBJ1-4; the D gene is possibly TRBD1 (6 bases). The CDR3 is made up of 17 amino acids. Trimming removed 2 bases from V and 0 bases from J, with 13 bases in between. Germline loops: CDR1 MGHRA, CDR2 YSYEKL.

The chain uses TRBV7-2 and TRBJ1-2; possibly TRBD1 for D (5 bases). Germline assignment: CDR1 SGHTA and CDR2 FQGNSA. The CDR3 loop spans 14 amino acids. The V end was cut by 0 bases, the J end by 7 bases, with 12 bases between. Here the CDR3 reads CASSLAGQGGGYTF. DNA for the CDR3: TGTGCCAGCAGCTTAGCGGGTCAGGGAGGTGGCTACACCTTC.

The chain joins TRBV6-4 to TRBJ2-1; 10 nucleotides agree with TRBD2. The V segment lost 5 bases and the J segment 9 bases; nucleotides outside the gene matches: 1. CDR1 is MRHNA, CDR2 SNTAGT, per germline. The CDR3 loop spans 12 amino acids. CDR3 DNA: TGTGCCAGCAGTACTAGCGGGATTGAGCAGTTCTTC. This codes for CASSTSGIEQFF.

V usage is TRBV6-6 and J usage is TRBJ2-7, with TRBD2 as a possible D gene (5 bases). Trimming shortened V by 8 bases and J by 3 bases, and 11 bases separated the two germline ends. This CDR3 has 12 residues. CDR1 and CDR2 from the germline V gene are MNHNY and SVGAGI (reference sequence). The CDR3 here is CASLSESYEQYF. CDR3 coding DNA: TGTGCCAGCCTTAGCGAAAGCTACGAGCAGTACTTC.

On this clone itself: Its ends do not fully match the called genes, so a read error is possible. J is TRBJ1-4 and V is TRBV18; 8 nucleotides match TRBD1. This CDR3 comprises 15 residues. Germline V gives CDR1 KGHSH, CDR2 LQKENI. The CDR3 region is CAGSPTQGEDEKLFF. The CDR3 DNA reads TGTGCCGGCTCACCAACACAGGGGGAGGATGAAAAACTGTTTTTT.

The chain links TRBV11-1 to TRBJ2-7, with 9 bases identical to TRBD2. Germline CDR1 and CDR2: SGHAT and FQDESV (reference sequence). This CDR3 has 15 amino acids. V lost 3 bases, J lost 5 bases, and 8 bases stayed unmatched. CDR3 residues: CASSLELAGGHEQYF. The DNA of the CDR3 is TGTGCCAGCAGCTTGGAACTGGCGGGAGGGCACGAGCAGTACTTC.

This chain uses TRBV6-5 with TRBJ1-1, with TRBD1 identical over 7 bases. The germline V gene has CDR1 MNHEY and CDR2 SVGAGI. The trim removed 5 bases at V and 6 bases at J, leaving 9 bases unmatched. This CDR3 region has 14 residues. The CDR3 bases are TGTGCCAGCAGTAGACAGGGCGGATCGGCTGAAGCTTTCTTT. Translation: CASSRQGGSAEAFF.

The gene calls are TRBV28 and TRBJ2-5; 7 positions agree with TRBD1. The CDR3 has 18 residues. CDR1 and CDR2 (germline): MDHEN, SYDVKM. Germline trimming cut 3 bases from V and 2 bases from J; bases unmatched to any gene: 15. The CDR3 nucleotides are TGTGCCAGCAGTTTTCATCCTCCACAAGGGGGCGGTCAAGAGACCCAGTACTTC. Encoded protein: CASSFHPPQGGGQETQYF.

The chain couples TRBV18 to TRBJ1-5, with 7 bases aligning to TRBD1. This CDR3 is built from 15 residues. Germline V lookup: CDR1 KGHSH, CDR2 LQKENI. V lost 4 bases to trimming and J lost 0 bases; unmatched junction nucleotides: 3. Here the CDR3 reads CASSQGQYSNQPQHF. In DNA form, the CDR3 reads TGTGCCAGCTCACAGGGACAGTATAGCAATCAGCCCCAGCATTTT.

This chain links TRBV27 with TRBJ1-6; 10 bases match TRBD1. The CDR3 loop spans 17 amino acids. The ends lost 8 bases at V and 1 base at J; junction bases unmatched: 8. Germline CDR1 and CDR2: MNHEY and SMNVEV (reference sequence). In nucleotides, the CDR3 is TGTGCCAGCTCGGACAGGGGGAAAGCATCCTATAATTCACCCCTCCACTTT. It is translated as CASSDRGKASYNSPLHF.